A single sample gave rise to the 7 T cell receptor beta chains below, sequenced in a study of patients and donors after allogeneic stem cell transplantation (dated by TCRdb to about 2020). Receptors were amplified or captured by RT-PCR. The sequencer was a NextSeq 550. TCRdb applied fastp at Q25 and MiXCR to the public reads, then kept only in-frame beta chains. Entries that share a CDR3 protein sequence are merged under the most common genes and DNA. The sample yields roughly 880,000 distinct CDR3 sequences; 18% were counted once. Roughly 6% of the sample is held by the ten biggest clonotypes. Material: blood, either unsorted or a sorted T cell fraction (not recorded which). The origin of the receptors is a human donor who was either an allogeneic HSCT recipient or a stem cell or donor lymphocyte infusion donor (not recorded which). It is not recorded whose cells these are; they may come from a transplant donor.

The chain employs TRBV7-9 and TRBJ2-1; D gene unclear. The germline CDR1 and CDR2 sequences are SEHNR and FQNEAQ (reference sequence). Deletions cut 10 bases from V and 4 bases from J, with 11 bases between. The CDR3 is 12 amino acids. CDR3 nucleotides: TGTGCCACCCAGCTGCGATACAATGAGCAGTTCTTC. Its protein is CATQLRYNEQFF.

This chain connects TRBV7-8 to TRBJ1-1; 9 nucleotides match TRBD1. This CDR3 contains 13 residues. V shed 6 bases, J shed 8 bases, and the junction held 7 bases outside the gene matches. Germline-derived CDR1 and CDR2 are SGHVS and FQNEAQ. CDR3 sequence reads: CASRVIQGAEAFF. Written as DNA, the CDR3 is TGTGCCAGCAGGGTGATACAGGGGGCCGAAGCTTTCTTT.

This clonotype was seen a few times. V is TRBV2 and J is TRBJ1-5, with D tentatively TRBD1 (5 bases). Germline V CDR1 and CDR2: SNHLY, FYNNEI. Trimming removed 3 bases at V and 7 bases at J, with 7 bases between. The CDR3 has 12 residues. The CDR3 DNA sequence: TGTGCCAGCAGTGACAGGGCACAGCCCCAGCATTTT. It is translated as CASSDRAQPQHF. The full variable domain, completed using reference TRBV2 and TRBJ1-5, is EPEVTQTPSHQVTQMGQEVILRCVPISNHLYFYWYRQILGQKVEFLVSFYNNEISEKSEIFDDQFSVERPDGSNFTLKIRSTKLEDSAMYFCASSDRAQPQHFGDGTRLSIL.

The J gene is TRBJ2-4, the V gene TRBV4-2; the D is unclear. V was cut by 1 base and J by 0 bases, with 13 bases left in between. Germline-derived CDR1 and CDR2 are LGHNA and YNFKEQ. CDR3 size: 17 residues. Here the CDR3 reads CASSQGVERLAKNIQYF. CDR3 nucleotides: TGTGCCAGCAGCCAAGGCGTGGAGCGTCTAGCCAAAAACATTCAGTACTTC.

This clonotype was counted ten times or more. The chain is built from TRBV19 and TRBJ2-6, with D possibly matching TRBD1 (5 bases). The V and J ends lost 7 bases and 4 bases respectively, with 17 bases between them. The CDR3 covers 16 residues. Germline V gene sequence: CDR1 LNHDA, CDR2 SQIVND (reference sequence). CDR3 DNA sequence: TGTGCCAGTATGTTGGGGCTCTCTCCGGGGGCCAACGTCCTGACTTTC. Translating gives CASMLGLSPGANVLTF. The whole variable domain, remainder taken from reference TRBV19 and TRBJ2-6, is DGGITQSPKYLFRKEGQNVTLSCEQNLNHDAMYWYRQDPGQGLRLIYYSQIVNDFQKGDIAEGYSVSREKKESFPLTVTSAQKNPTAFYLCASMLGLSPGANVLTFGAGSRLTVL.

In its sample, this clonotype was seen a few times. Here the CDR3 reads CASRKGASGTYNEQFF. In DNA form, the CDR3 reads TGTGCCAGCAGGAAGGGGGCTAGCGGGACTTACAATGAGCAGTTCTTC. The J gene is TRBJ2-1, the V gene TRBV6-1; 9 bases match TRBD2. Trimming took 6 bases from V and 4 from J; bases not matched to a gene: 10. CDR3 length: 16 residues. Germline CDR1 MNHNS, CDR2 SASEGT.

This clonotype was seen only a few times. This rearrangement joins TRBV5-1 to TRBJ1-3; D is uncertain. V was clipped by 0 bases and J by 0 bases, with 10 bases between them. This CDR3 spans 16 amino acids. Germline V gives CDR1 SGHRS, CDR2 YFSETQ. CDR3 loop: CASSLAGYDSGNTIYF. The CDR3 bases are TGCGCCAGCAGCTTGGCCGGGTACGACTCTGGAAACACCATATATTTT.